This T cell receptor (beta chain) was identified during a study of blood T cell repertoires in COVID-19. The overall study: Sources were T cells, B-cell-depleted T cells, or PBMCs; the material itself was cDNA or gDNA.

Sequencing used immunoSEQ multiplex PCR; TCRdb keeps in-frame clones, though not all of them. The profile shows about 120,000 clones, over 60% of them singletons. Unmatched junction bases numbered 7, after V lost 6 bases and J lost 3 bases. This CDR3 contains 15 residues. Germline-derived CDR1 and CDR2 are WSHSY and SAAADI. Material for sequencing was peripheral blood. This clonotype was sampled from a human donor in a cohort sampled during active COVID-19. V is TRBV10-2 and J is TRBJ1-5, with 8 bases matching TRBD1. CDR3 sequence: CASRAGTGANQPQHF. The CDR3 nucleotides read TGCGCCAGCAGGGCCGGGACAGGCGCCAATCAGCCCCAGCATTTT.